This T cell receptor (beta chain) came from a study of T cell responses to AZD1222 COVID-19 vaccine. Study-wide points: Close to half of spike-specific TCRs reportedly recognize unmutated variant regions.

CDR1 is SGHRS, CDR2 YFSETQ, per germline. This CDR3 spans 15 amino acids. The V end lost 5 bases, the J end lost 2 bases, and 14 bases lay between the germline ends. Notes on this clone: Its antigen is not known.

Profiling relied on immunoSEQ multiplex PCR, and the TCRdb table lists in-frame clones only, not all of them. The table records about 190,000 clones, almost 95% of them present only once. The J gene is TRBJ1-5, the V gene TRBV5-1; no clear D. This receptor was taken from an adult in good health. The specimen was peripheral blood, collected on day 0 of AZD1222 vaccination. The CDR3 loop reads CASRYPGAGNQPQHF. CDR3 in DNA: TGCGCCAGCAGATATCCAGGCGCAGGCAATCAGCCCCAGCATTTT. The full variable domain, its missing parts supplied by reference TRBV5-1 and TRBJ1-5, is KAGVTQTPRYLIKTRGQQVTLSCSPISGHRSVSWYQQTPGQGLQFLFEYFSETQRNKGNFPGRFSGRQFSNSRSEMNVSTLELGDSALYLCASRYPGAGNQPQHFGDGTRLSIL.